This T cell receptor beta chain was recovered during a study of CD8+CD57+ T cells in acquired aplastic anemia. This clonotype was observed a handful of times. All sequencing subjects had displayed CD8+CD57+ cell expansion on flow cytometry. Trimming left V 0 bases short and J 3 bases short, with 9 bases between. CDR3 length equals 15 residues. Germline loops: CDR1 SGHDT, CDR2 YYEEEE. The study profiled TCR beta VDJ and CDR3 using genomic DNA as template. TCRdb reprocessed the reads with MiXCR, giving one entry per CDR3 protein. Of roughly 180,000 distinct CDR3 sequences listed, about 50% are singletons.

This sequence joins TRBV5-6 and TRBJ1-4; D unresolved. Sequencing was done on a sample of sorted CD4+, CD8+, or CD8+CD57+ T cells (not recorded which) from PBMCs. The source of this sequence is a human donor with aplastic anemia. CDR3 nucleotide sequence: TGTGCCAGCAGCTTGGCTCCAGGCCCTAATGAAAAACTGTTTTTT. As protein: CASSLAPGPNEKLFF.